This TCR beta chain derives from a study of identifying expanded T cells in peripheral blood. The assay was immunoSEQ multiplex PCR, and TCRdb's table has in-frame clones only and misses some. The sample records 70,000 to 100,000 clones, about nine tenths being singletons. The CDR3 loop spans 15 amino acids. Germline V gene data show CDR1 as LNHNV and CDR2 as YYDKDF (reference sequence). V shed 3 bases, J shed 6 bases, and the junction held 10 bases outside the gene matches. Source material: blood. This rearrangement joins TRBV15 to TRBJ1-2, with 7 bases aligning to TRBD1. This receptor was identified in a person aged 18 to 69 in good health. CDR3 sequence reads: CATSSGGVRGNGYTF. The CDR3 DNA reads TGTGCCACCAGCAGCGGGGGCGTCAGGGGGAATGGCTACACCTTC.